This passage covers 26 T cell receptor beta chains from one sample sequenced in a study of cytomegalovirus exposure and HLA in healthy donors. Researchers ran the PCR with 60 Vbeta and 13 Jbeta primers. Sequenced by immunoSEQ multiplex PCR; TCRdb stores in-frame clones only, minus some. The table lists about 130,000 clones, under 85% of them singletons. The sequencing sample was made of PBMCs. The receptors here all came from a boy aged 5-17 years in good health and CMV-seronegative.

CDR3 in DNA: TGTGCCAGCAGTTTGGGGCTGAGCACAGATACGCAGTATTTT. It is translated as CASSLGLSTDTQYF. The rearrangement joins TRBV27 to TRBJ2-3, with D perhaps TRBD1 (5 bases). The V end lost 3 bases, the J end lost 0 bases, and 7 bases lay between the germline ends. Germline V lookup: CDR1 MNHEY, CDR2 SMNVEV (reference sequence). This CDR3 has 14 amino acids.

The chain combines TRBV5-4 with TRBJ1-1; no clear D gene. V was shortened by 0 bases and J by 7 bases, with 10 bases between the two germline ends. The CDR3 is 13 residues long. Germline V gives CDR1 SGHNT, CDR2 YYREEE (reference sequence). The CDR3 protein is CASSLVGSLEAFF. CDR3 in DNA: TGTGCCAGCAGCTTGGTGGGCAGCCTTGAAGCTTTCTTT.

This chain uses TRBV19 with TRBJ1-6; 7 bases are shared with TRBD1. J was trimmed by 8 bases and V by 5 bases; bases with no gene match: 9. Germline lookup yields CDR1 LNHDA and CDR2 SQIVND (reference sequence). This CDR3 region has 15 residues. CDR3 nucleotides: TGTGCCAGTAGTTCTCAGACAGGGCTGGATTCACCCCTCCACTTT. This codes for CASSSQTGLDSPLHF.

CDR3 loop: CASRILIGGRGAGEQYF. DNA of the CDR3: TGTGCCAGCCGGATTTTGATAGGGGGCAGGGGGGCTGGCGAGCAGTACTTC. The V and J genes are TRBV27 and TRBJ2-7; perhaps TRBD1 as D (7 bases). This CDR3 has 17 residues. Trimming took off 8 bases at V and 6 bases at J, with 29 bases between the two ends. Germline CDR1 is MNHEY and CDR2 is SMNVEV (reference sequence).

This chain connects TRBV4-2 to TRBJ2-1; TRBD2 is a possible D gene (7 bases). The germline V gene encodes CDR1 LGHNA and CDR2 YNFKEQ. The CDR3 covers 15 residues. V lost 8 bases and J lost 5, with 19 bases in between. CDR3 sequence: CASEQDGGLHNEQFF. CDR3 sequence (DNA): TGTGCCAGCGAGCAGGACGGGGGGCTTCACAATGAGCAGTTCTTC.

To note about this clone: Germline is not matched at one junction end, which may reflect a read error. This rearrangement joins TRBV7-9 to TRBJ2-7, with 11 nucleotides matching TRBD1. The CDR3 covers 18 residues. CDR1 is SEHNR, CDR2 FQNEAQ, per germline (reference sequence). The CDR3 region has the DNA TGTTCCAGCAGCTTAGTTCGGACAGGGGGCTCACAAACCTACGAGCAGTACTTC. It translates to CSSSLVRTGGSQTYEQYF.

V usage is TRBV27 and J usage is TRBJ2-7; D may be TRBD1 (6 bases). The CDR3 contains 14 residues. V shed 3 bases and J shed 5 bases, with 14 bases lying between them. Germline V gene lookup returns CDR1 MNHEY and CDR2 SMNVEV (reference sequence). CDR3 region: CASSFSQGRHEQYF. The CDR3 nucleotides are TGTGCCAGCAGTTTTAGTCAGGGGCGCCACGAGCAGTACTTC.

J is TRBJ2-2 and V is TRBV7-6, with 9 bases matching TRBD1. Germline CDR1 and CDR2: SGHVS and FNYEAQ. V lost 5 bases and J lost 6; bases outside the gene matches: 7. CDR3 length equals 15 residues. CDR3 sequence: CASSAGQGPPGELFF. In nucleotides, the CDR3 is TGTGCCAGCAGCGCGGGACAGGGTCCCCCCGGGGAGCTGTTTTTT.

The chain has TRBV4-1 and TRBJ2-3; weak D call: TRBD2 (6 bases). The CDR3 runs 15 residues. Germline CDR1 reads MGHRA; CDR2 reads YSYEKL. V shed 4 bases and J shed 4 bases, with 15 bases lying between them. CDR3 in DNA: TGCGCCAGCAGCCCGGGGGTTGGTTTAGCAGATACGCAGTATTTT. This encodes CASSPGVGLADTQYF.

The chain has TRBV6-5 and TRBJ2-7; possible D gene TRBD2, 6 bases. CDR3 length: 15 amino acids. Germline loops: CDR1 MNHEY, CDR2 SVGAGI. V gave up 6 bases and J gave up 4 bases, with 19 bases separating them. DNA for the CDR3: TGTGCCAGCAGCTCTGCGGGCCTAGCGCCGTACGAGCAGTACTTC. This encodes CASSSAGLAPYEQYF.

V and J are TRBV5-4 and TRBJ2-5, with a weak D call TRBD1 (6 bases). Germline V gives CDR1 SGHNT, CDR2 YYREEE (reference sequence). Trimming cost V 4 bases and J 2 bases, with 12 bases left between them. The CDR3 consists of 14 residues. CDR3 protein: CASSTGTRQETQYF. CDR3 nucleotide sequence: TGTGCCAGCAGCACCGGGACAAGGCAAGAGACCCAGTACTTC.

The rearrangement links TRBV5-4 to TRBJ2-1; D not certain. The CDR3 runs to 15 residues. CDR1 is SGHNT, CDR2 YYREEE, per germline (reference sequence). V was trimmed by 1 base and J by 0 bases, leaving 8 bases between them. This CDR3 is CASSLQSSSYNEQFF. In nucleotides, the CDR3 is TGTGCCAGCAGCTTGCAGTCTAGCTCCTACAATGAGCAGTTCTTC.

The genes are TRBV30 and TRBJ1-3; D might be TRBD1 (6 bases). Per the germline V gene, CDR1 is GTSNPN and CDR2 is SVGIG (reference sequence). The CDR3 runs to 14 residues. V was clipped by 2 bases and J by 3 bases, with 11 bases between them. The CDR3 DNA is TGTGCCTGGAGTCCCCTACAGGGTGGAAACACCATATATTTT. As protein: CAWSPLQGGNTIYF.

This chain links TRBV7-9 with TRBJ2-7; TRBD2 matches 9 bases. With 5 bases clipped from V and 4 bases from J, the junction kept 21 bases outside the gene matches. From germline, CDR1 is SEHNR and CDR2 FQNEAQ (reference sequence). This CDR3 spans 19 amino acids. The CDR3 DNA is TGTGCCAGCAGCCGCCAACTAGCGGGCGGCCGGGAAGGGTTTTACGAGCAGTACTTC. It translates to CASSRQLAGGREGFYEQYF.

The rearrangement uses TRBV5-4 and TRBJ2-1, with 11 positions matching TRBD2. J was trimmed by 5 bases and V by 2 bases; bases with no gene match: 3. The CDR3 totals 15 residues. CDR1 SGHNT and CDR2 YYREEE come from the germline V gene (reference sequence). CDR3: CASSFGTSGHNEQFF. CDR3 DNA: TGTGCCAGCAGCTTTGGGACTAGCGGCCACAATGAGCAGTTCTTC.

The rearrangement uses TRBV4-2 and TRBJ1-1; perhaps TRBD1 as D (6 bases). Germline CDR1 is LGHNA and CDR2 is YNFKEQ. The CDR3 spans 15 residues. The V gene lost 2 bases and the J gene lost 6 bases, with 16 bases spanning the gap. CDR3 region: CASSQTGLEPPEAFF. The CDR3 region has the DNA TGTGCCAGCAGCCAAACAGGGTTGGAGCCTCCTGAAGCTTTCTTT.

The CDR3 DNA reads TGTGCCAGCAGCTTTCTCGGGAAAAACCAAGAGACCCAGTACTTC. This codes for CASSFLGKNQETQYF. The gene calls are TRBV5-8 and TRBJ2-5, with D tentatively TRBD2 (5 bases). CDR1 and CDR2 from the germline V gene are SGHTS and YDEGEE. V shed 2 bases and J shed 0 bases, with 11 bases lying between them. The CDR3 has 15 amino acids. Supplemented by reference TRBV5-8 and TRBJ2-5, the full variable domain reads EAGVTQSPTHLIKTRGQQATLRCSPISGHTSVYWYQQALGLGLQFLLWYDEGEERNRGNFPPRFSGRQFPNYSSELNVNALELEDSALYLCASSFLGKNQETQYFGPGTRLLVL.

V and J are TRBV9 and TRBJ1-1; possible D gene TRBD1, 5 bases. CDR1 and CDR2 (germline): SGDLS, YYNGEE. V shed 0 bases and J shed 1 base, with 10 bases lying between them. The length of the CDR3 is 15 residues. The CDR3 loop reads CASSVVSTANTEAFF. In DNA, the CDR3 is TGTGCCAGCAGCGTAGTCTCGACAGCGAACACTGAAGCTTTCTTT.

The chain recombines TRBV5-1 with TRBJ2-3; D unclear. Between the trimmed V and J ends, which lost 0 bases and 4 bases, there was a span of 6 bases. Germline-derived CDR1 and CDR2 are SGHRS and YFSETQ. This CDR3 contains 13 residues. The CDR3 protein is CASSLVDSDTQYF. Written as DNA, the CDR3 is TGCGCCAGCAGCTTGGTTGACTCAGATACGCAGTATTTT. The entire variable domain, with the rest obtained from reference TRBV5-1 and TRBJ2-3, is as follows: KAGVTQTPRYLIKTRGQQVTLSCSPISGHRSVSWYQQTPGQGLQFLFEYFSETQRNKGNFPGRFSGRQFSNSRSEMNVSTLELGDSALYLCASSLVDSDTQYFGPGTRLTVL.

CDR3 residues: CASSDGTGGNQPQHF. The CDR3 coding sequence is TGTGCCAGCAGCGATGGGACAGGGGGCAATCAGCCCCAGCATTTT. V usage is TRBV7-9 and J usage is TRBJ1-5; TRBD1 matches at 10 bases. Germline V gene data show CDR1 as SEHNR and CDR2 as FQNEAQ (reference sequence). The CDR3 spans 15 residues. V was clipped by 5 bases and J by 2 bases; unmatched bases: 3.

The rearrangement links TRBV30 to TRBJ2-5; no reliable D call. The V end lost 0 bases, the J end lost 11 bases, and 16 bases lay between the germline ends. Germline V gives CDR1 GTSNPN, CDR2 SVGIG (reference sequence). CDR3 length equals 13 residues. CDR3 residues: CAWSVPNGPEQYF. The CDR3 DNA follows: TGTGCCTGGAGTGTCCCCAATGGGCCAGAGCAGTACTTC.

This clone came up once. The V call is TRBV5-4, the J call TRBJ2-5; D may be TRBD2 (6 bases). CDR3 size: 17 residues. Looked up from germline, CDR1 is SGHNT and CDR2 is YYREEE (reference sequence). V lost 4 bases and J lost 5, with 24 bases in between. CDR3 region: CASSTRDLGFSRETQYF. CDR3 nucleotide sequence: TGTGCCAGCAGCACCAGGGACTTAGGGTTTTCGAGGGAGACCCAGTACTTC. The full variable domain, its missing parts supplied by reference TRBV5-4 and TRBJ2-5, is ETGVTQSPTHLIKTRGQQVTLRCSSQSGHNTVSWYQQALGQGPQFIFQYYREEENGRGNFPPRFSGLQFPNYSSELNVNALELDDSALYLCASSTRDLGFSRETQYFGPGTRLLVL.

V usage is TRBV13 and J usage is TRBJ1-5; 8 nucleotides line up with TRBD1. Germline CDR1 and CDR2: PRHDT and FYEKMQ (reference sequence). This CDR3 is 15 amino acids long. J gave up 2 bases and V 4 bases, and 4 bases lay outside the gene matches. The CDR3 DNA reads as TGTGCCAGCAGCTCCAGGGGGCAGGGCAATCAGCCCCAGCATTTT. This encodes CASSSRGQGNQPQHF.

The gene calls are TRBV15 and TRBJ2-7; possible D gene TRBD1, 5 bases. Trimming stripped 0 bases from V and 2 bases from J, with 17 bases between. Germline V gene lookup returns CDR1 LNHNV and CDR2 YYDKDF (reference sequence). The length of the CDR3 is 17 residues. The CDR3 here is CATSRDTPPGRAYEQYF. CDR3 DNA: TGTGCCACCAGCAGAGACACTCCCCCCGGCAGGGCCTACGAGCAGTACTTC.

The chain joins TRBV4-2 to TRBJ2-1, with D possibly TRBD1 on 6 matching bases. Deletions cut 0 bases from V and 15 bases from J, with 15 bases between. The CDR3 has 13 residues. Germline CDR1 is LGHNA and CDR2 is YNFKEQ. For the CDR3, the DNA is TGTGCCAGCAGCCAAGATCAGGCAGGGGCGTGGTTCTTC. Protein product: CASSQDQAGAWFF.

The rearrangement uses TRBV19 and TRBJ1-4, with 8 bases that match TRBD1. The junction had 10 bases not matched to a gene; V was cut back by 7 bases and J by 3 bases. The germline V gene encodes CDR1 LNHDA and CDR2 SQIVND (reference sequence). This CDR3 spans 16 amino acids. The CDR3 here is CASNPGQGRSNEKLFF. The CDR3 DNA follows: TGTGCCAGTAACCCCGGACAGGGTCGTTCTAATGAAAAACTGTTTTTT.